Below are 27 T cell receptor beta chains sequenced from a single sample in a study of PD-L1 blockade in urothelial cancer. Assay used: immunoSEQ multiplex PCR; TCRdb lists only in-frame clones, some missing. The table records roughly 120,000 clones, less than 85% of them present only once. Time point defined: pretreatment peripheral blood. The specimen was PBMCs, collected around atezolizumab (anti-PD-L1) treatment. The source of these receptors is a man aged 45-65 years with urothelial cancer.

The chain joins TRBV9 to TRBJ2-2; 15 nucleotides match TRBD2. V dropped 7 bases and J dropped 5; count of bases not matched to a gene: 0. The CDR3 length is 14 residues. Per the germline V gene, CDR1 is SGDLS and CDR2 is YYNGEE. CDR3 amino acids: CASGTSGRTGELFF. In nucleotides, the CDR3 is TGTGCCAGCGGGACTAGCGGGAGGACCGGGGAGCTGTTTTTT. Together with reference TRBV9 and TRBJ2-2, the CDR3 gives the full variable domain: DSGVTQTPKHLITATGQRVTLRCSPRSGDLSVYWYQQSLDQGLQFLIQYYNGEERAKGNILERFSAQQFPDLHSELNLSSLELGDSALYFCASGTSGRTGELFFGEGSRLTVL.

Only a few counts were recorded for this clone. The chain has TRBV30 and TRBJ1-1; the match to TRBD1 covers 9 bases. Trimming removed 4 bases from V and 0 bases from J; junction bases left unmatched: 9. Germline CDR1 and CDR2: GTSNPN and SVGIG (reference sequence). CDR3 length: 16 residues. DNA for the CDR3: TGTGCCTGGACCACAGGGGGCCCCGTGATGAACACTGAAGCTTTCTTT. This codes for CAWTTGGPVMNTEAFF.

The chain combines TRBV28 with TRBJ2-1, with 7 bases matching TRBD1. Germline V gene data show CDR1 as MDHEN and CDR2 as SYDVKM. There are 13 residues in the CDR3. Trimming removed 6 bases from V and 3 bases from J; junction bases left unmatched: 2. The CDR3 is CASRGTVYNEQFF. DNA of the CDR3: TGTGCCAGCAGGGGGACAGTCTACAATGAGCAGTTCTTC.

The chain uses TRBV18 and TRBJ2-7; 11 bases are a match to TRBD2. Unmatched junction bases numbered 5, after V lost 1 base and J lost 3 bases. This CDR3 is built from 16 residues. Germline loops: CDR1 KGHSH, CDR2 LQKENI. The CDR3 sequence is CASSPLAGGSGYEQYF. CDR3 DNA sequence: TGTGCCAGCTCACCACTAGCGGGAGGGTCGGGCTACGAGCAGTACTTC. Full variable domain (outside the CDR3, taken from reference TRBV18 and TRBJ2-7): NAGVMQNPRHLVRRRGQEARLRCSPMKGHSHVYWYRQLPEEGLKFMVYLQKENIIDESGMPKERFSAEFPKEGPSILRIQQVVRGDSAAYFCASSPLAGGSGYEQYFGPGTRLTVT.

The rearrangement uses TRBV19 and TRBJ2-2, with 11 bases fitting TRBD2. The germline V gene encodes CDR1 LNHDA and CDR2 SQIVND (reference sequence). The CDR3 extends over 14 amino acids. The V and J ends lost 6 bases and 7 bases, in that order; junction bases with no gene match: 4. The CDR3 region has the DNA TGTGCCAGTAGATTAGCGGGGGGGGACGGGGAGCTGTTTTTT. Translating gives CASRLAGGDGELFF.

V and J are TRBV12-5 and TRBJ1-2; TRBD1 agrees at 7 bases. Germline V gene lookup returns CDR1 LGHNT and CDR2 FRNRAP. The CDR3 covers 13 residues. With 1 base clipped from V and 8 bases from J, the junction kept 4 bases outside the gene matches. CDR3 sequence: CASGLGQGQGYTF. DNA of the CDR3: TGTGCTAGTGGTTTGGGGCAGGGACAGGGCTACACCTTC.

The chain couples TRBV5-1 to TRBJ2-3; 11 nucleotides agree with TRBD1. V was pared by 5 bases and J by 6 bases, with 5 bases of the junction left unmatched. This CDR3 is 14 amino acids long. Germline V gene data show CDR1 as SGHRS and CDR2 as YFSETQ. The CDR3, as DNA: TGCGCCAGCAGGCGGACAGGGGGCGTCGATACGCAGTATTTT. Amino acids: CASRRTGGVDTQYF.

J is TRBJ2-3 and V is TRBV6-1, with 8 positions matching TRBD2. V was pared by 4 bases and J by 4 bases, with 1 base of the junction left unmatched. From germline, CDR1 is MNHNS and CDR2 SASEGT. This CDR3 spans 13 amino acids. The CDR3 coding sequence is TGTGCCAGCAGTGGGCGGGGGGCAGATACGCAGTATTTT. It yields the protein CASSGRGADTQYF.

The V gene is TRBV2, the J gene TRBJ1-1, with 7 bases identical to TRBD1. The germline gives CDR1 SNHLY, CDR2 FYNNEI. CDR3 length: 12 amino acids. V shed 7 bases and J 4 bases; nucleotides not matched to a gene: 3. Here the CDR3 reads CASKTGSTEAFF. The CDR3 coding sequence is TGTGCCAGCAAGACAGGGAGCACTGAAGCTTTCTTT. The complete variable domain, with remaining parts taken from reference TRBV2 and TRBJ1-1, reads EPEVTQTPSHQVTQMGQEVILRCVPISNHLYFYWYRQILGQKVEFLVSFYNNEISEKSEIFDDQFSVERPDGSNFTLKIRSTKLEDSAMYFCASKTGSTEAFFGQGTRLTVV.

J is TRBJ1-1 and V is TRBV18; no definite D call. The CDR3 has 13 amino acids. CDR1 is KGHSH, CDR2 LQKENI, per germline. Trimming took off 5 bases at V and 1 base at J, with 8 bases between the two ends. The DNA for the CDR3 is TGTGCCAGCTCATATACCAGGAACACTGAAGCTTTCTTT. This encodes CASSYTRNTEAFF.

The gene calls are TRBV7-9 and TRBJ2-3; 10 positions agree with TRBD2. After removal of 4 bases from V and 3 bases from J, the junction contained 4 bases not matched to a gene. CDR1 SEHNR and CDR2 FQNEAQ come from the germline V gene (reference sequence). CDR3 length: 15 residues. For the CDR3, the DNA is TGTGCCAGCAGCTCCCTAGCGGGAGTTACAGATACGCAGTATTTT. Translating it yields CASSSLAGVTDTQYF.

The chain employs TRBV28 and TRBJ2-2, with TRBD2 identical over 13 bases. The CDR3 covers 14 residues. Germline V gene data show CDR1 as MDHEN and CDR2 as SYDVKM. J was trimmed by 5 bases and V by 10 bases; bases with no gene match: 4. The CDR3 nucleotides are TGTGCCACCTGGACTAGCGGGAGAACCGGGGAGCTGTTTTTT. Translated: CATWTSGRTGELFF.

The V call is TRBV20-1, the J call TRBJ1-2; a possible D gene is TRBD1 (5 bases). This CDR3 region has 11 residues. Germline V gene sequence: CDR1 DFQATT, CDR2 SNEGSKA (reference sequence). Trimming cost V 6 bases and J 6 bases, with 11 bases left between them. The CDR3 protein is CSARDLDGYTF. The CDR3 bases are TGCAGTGCCAGGGACTTGGATGGCTACACCTTC.

The genes are TRBV25-1 and TRBJ2-7; 8 nucleotides agree with TRBD2. The CDR3 consists of 18 residues. Germline V CDR1 and CDR2: MGHDK, SYGVNS. Losses at the gene ends were 5 bases for V and 5 bases for J; bases not matched to a gene: 20. The CDR3 loop reads CASSHPLGAGAFGDEQYF. The DNA of the CDR3 is TGTGCCAGCAGTCATCCCTTGGGAGCGGGAGCCTTTGGGGACGAGCAGTACTTC.

The chain links TRBV7-9 to TRBJ2-3, with 12 bases lining up with TRBD2. Germline V gene sequence: CDR1 SEHNR, CDR2 FQNEAQ (reference sequence). The CDR3 extends over 15 amino acids. Germline trimming cut 5 bases from V and 6 bases from J; bases unmatched to any gene: 6. The CDR3 DNA sequence: TGTGCCAGCAGCCGGACTAGCGGGGTGTTGGATACGCAGTATTTT. Amino acid sequence: CASSRTSGVLDTQYF.

The V and J genes are TRBV7-2 and TRBJ1-3, with D perhaps TRBD1 (6 bases). Germline CDR1 reads SGHTA; CDR2 reads FQGNSA. The germline V and J ends were trimmed by 5 bases and 5 bases, with 13 bases remaining between them. The length of the CDR3 is 14 residues. CDR3 bases: TGTGCCAGCAGCCTCGGAACAGGGAGAAACACCATATATTTT. Translating gives CASSLGTGRNTIYF.

The V and J genes are TRBV19 and TRBJ2-1, with D maybe TRBD2 (7 bases). This CDR3 region has 17 residues. Between the trimmed V and J ends, which lost 7 bases and 7 bases, there was a span of 26 bases. Germline V gene lookup returns CDR1 LNHDA and CDR2 SQIVND (reference sequence). This chain's CDR3 is CASIASEGRGLRNEQFF. CDR3 coding DNA: TGTGCCAGTATAGCGTCAGAGGGGCGGGGGCTAAGGAATGAGCAGTTCTTC.

This rearrangement joins TRBV28 to TRBJ1-3; TRBD1 is a possible D gene (5 bases). The CDR3 spans 17 residues. Trimming removed 1 base from V and 0 bases from J, with 13 bases in between. Germline lookup yields CDR1 MDHEN and CDR2 SYDVKM. This chain's CDR3 is CASSLSYTGISGNTIYF. The DNA of the CDR3 is TGTGCCAGCAGTTTATCCTATACAGGTATCTCTGGAAACACCATATATTTT.

The chain uses TRBV28 and TRBJ2-2; D possibly corresponds to TRBD2 (6 bases). The germline V gene has CDR1 MDHEN and CDR2 SYDVKM. This CDR3 is built from 16 residues. Between the trimmed V and J ends, which lost 5 bases and 7 bases, there was a span of 20 bases. The CDR3 reads CASSGGSSPIDGELFF. In DNA form, the CDR3 reads TGTGCCAGCAGTGGGGGGTCAAGCCCGATTGACGGGGAGCTGTTTTTT.

This sequence joins TRBV27 and TRBJ2-1; weak D call: TRBD1 (6 bases). The CDR3 has 16 residues. The germline CDR1 and CDR2 sequences are MNHEY and SMNVEV (reference sequence). Trimming removed 7 bases at V and 4 bases at J, with 20 bases between. The CDR3 nucleotides read TGTGCCAGCACCCTAATGTGGGGGCCCGTGTACAATGAGCAGTTCTTC. Protein sequence: CASTLMWGPVYNEQFF.

The count of this clone is one. The rearrangement uses TRBV4-2 and TRBJ2-7, with D maybe TRBD2 (7 bases). Germline CDR1 LGHNA, CDR2 YNFKEQ. CDR3 size: 16 residues. Between the trimmed V and J ends, which lost 4 bases and 1 base, there was a span of 17 bases. The CDR3 nucleotides read TGTGCCAGCAGCCCGAGGGGGGGGACTACTTCCTACGAGCAGTACTTC. This gives the protein CASSPRGGTTSYEQYF.

Only one count was recorded for this clone. The sample contains more than one DNA sequence encoding this CDR3. This rearrangement joins TRBV6-5 to TRBJ1-5; TRBD1 agrees at 7 bases. The germline V gene encodes CDR1 MNHEY and CDR2 SVGAGI. The CDR3 is made up of 13 amino acids. Germline trimming cut 6 bases from V and 5 bases from J; bases unmatched to any gene: 4. CDR3: CASSRDRYQPQHF. The DNA of the CDR3 is TGTGCCAGCAGCCGGGACAGATATCAGCCCCAGCATTTT.

The genes are TRBV19 and TRBJ1-5, with D possibly being TRBD1 (5 bases). There are 15 residues in the CDR3. The germline gives CDR1 LNHDA, CDR2 SQIVND (reference sequence). Between the trimmed V and J ends, which lost 4 bases and 10 bases, there was a span of 20 bases. The CDR3 DNA sequence: TGTGCCAGTAGTAGGGAATGGGGGGAGGTTTACCCCCAGCATTTT. The encoded protein is CASSREWGEVYPQHF.

This clone was found a few times. The CDR3 DNA reads TGCGCCAGCAGCCAAGAACGCGAACAGCCCCAGCATTTT. Amino acids: CASSQEREQPQHF. The V gene is TRBV4-1, the J gene TRBJ1-5; D uncertain. Per germline, CDR1 MGHRA and CDR2 YSYEKL. Trimming removed 0 bases at V and 7 bases at J, with 7 bases between. This CDR3 contains 13 residues.

The chain has TRBV5-4 and TRBJ2-7; 10 bases agree with TRBD2. The CDR3 covers 15 residues. The germline V gene has CDR1 SGHNT and CDR2 YYREEE (reference sequence). V was pared by 2 bases and J by 10 bases, with 12 bases of the junction left unmatched. Here the CDR3 reads CASSFIAGGGRRQYF. The CDR3 region has the DNA TGTGCCAGCAGCTTCATAGCGGGAGGAGGGCGTAGACAGTACTTC.

The chain links TRBV7-9 to TRBJ2-1; 12 bases agree with TRBD2. The CDR3 spans 18 residues. The germline gives CDR1 SEHNR, CDR2 FQNEAQ (reference sequence). With V trimmed by 4 bases and J by 3 bases, 10 bases remained unmatched. The CDR3 sequence is CASSSQGLAGFFYNEQFF. The CDR3 bases are TGTGCCAGCAGCTCTCAGGGACTAGCGGGCTTCTTCTACAATGAGCAGTTCTTC.

The chain combines TRBV15 with TRBJ1-1; tentative D call: TRBD1 (6 bases). Germline CDR1 LNHNV, CDR2 YYDKDF (reference sequence). CDR3 length: 14 amino acids. V lost 1 base and J 6 bases, leaving 12 bases between the germline ends. Here the CDR3 DNA reads TGTGCCACCAGCAGAGGGTCGGGGGGCCCTGAAGCTTTCTTT. Protein sequence: CATSRGSGGPEAFF.